The clone carrying this TCR beta chain showed up just a few times. This entry comes from a study of control samples from healthy donors and cancer patients. Here immunoSEQ multiplex PCR was the method, and the copy in TCRdb shows in-frame clones only, minus some. The data hold 25,000 to 35,000 clones, with 91% observed a single time. This receptor was identified in a man aged 50 to 60 with lung cancer. Sequenced material: PBMCs.

The CDR3 DNA follows: TGTGCCAGCAGTGAAACCCTCTACAATGAGCAGTTCTTC. Residues: CASSETLYNEQFF. V gene TRBV25-1 combines with J gene TRBJ2-1; D uncertain. Germline lookup yields CDR1 MGHDK and CDR2 SYGVNS. V was cut by 2 bases and J by 3 bases, with 5 bases left in between. This CDR3 is 13 amino acids long.